Included here is one T cell receptor beta chain sequence, with context. Its specificity is unknown. Sequencing of DNA taken from cultured CD4+ T cells relied on the Oncomine TCR Beta short-read assay. TCRdb called the PCR reads again in MiXCR, with one record for every CDR3 protein. The sample holds 5,500 to 7,500 distinct CDR3 sequences, approximately 52% seen once. These data originate in a study of vaccination and CD4 T cells after COVID-19. V was shortened by 1 base and J by 5 bases, with 15 bases between the two germline ends. Germline V gene lookup returns CDR1 MRHNA and CDR2 SNTAGT. The CDR3 has 15 residues. The treatment: roughly 10-day PBMC culture with coronavirus spike peptide pools or control peptides (ViraFEST assay). Unexposed donor CD4+ T cells predated the COVID-19 pandemic, collected 2011-2018. Once cultured approximately nine days, CD4+ T cells underwent isolation by negative selection.

The sequence was obtained from a human donor in good health. Sequences were obtained from CD4+ T cells from blood, cultured in vitro. The V gene is TRBV6-4, the J gene TRBJ2-7, with D tentatively TRBD2 (6 bases). In nucleotides, the CDR3 is TGTGCCAGCAGTGACTTCAGTCCCGCTAGCGACGAGCAGTACTTC. It encodes CASSDFSPASDEQYF.